Presented here are 32 T cell receptor beta chains from one specimen sequenced in a study of blood T cell repertoires in COVID-19. Measured with immunoSEQ multiplex PCR; TCRdb has only the in-frame clones, and not every one. Here the sample spans under 100,000 clones, roughly four fifths being singletons. The sequenced sample consisted of peripheral blood. These receptors were collected from a man aged 60-69 years with acute or convalescent COVID-19.

This clone has just a few counts. The CDR3 loop is CASSYNDGGNEKLFF. The CDR3 nucleotides are TGTGCCAGCAGTTACAACGATGGCGGTAACGAAAAACTGTTTTTT. The chain is built from TRBV6-5 and TRBJ1-4, with D unresolved. The ends were cut back, 2 bases at V and 8 bases at J, with 15 bases in the middle. Germline V gene data show CDR1 as MNHEY and CDR2 as SVGAGI. CDR3 length: 15 amino acids.

V usage is TRBV19 and J usage is TRBJ1-5; D gene unclear. The CDR3 has 13 residues. Trimming shortened V by 6 bases and J by 0 bases, and 6 bases separated the two germline ends. Germline CDR1 is LNHDA and CDR2 is SQIVND (reference sequence). For the CDR3, the DNA is TGTGCCAGTAGCCCAAATAGCAATCAGCCCCAGCATTTT. This sequence encodes CASSPNSNQPQHF.

Points on this clone: This may come from a read error, since a much larger clone is one base off. The rearrangement joins TRBV27 to TRBJ2-3; maybe TRBD2 (5 bases). CDR3 size: 16 residues. Germline CDR1 is MNHEY and CDR2 is SMNVEV (reference sequence). The V gene lost 6 bases and the J gene lost 5 bases, with 21 bases spanning the gap. CDR3 coding DNA: TGTGCCAGCAGCCCTAGGACTGATTGGGTAATAGATACGCAGTATTTT. Translation gives CASSPRTDWVIDTQYF.

The genes are TRBV6-5 and TRBJ1-2, with a possible D match to TRBD1 (5 bases). The V gene lost 3 bases and the J gene lost 5 bases, with 10 bases spanning the gap. The CDR3 is 13 residues long. CDR1 and CDR2 (germline): MNHEY, SVGAGI. Here the CDR3 reads CASSYSQGYGYTF. In DNA form, the CDR3 reads TGTGCCAGCAGTTATTCCCAGGGTTATGGCTACACCTTC.

The V and J genes are TRBV6-5 and TRBJ1-2; 11 bases agree with TRBD1. The J segment lost 7 bases and the V segment lost 6 bases, leaving 10 bases of the junction unmatched. The CDR3 loop spans 15 amino acids. Per the germline V gene, CDR1 is MNHEY and CDR2 is SVGAGI. The CDR3 DNA reads as TGTGCCAGCAGAACTTCCGGGACAGGGGGAAGTGGCTACACCTTC. Protein sequence: CASRTSGTGGSGYTF.

The CDR3 nucleotides read TGCGCCAGCAGCTTGGAGGGAGGGACTACCGGAGGCTACACCTTC. Its protein product is CASSLEGGTTGGYTF. The chain combines TRBV5-1 with TRBJ1-2; D is possibly TRBD1 (5 bases). This CDR3 is 15 amino acids long. V was shortened by 0 bases and J by 8 bases, with 17 bases between the two germline ends. In germline, CDR1 is SGHRS, CDR2 YFSETQ.

This chain uses TRBV25-1 with TRBJ1-1; 9 bases line up with TRBD1. The germline gives CDR1 MGHDK, CDR2 SYGVNS. J lost 13 bases, V lost 4 bases, and 7 bases had no gene match. The CDR3 is 12 residues long. The CDR3 reads CASSGQTGGGFF. The CDR3 DNA sequence: TGTGCCAGCAGTGGCCAGACAGGGGGGGGTTTCTTT.

This rearrangement joins TRBV7-9 to TRBJ2-6; 8 nucleotides align to TRBD1. V shed 8 bases, J shed 0 bases, and the junction held 9 bases outside the gene matches. This CDR3 has 17 residues. Germline-derived CDR1 and CDR2 are SEHNR and FQNEAQ (reference sequence). The CDR3, as DNA: TGTGCCAGCCTAAATCAGGGGGCGAGCTCTGGGGCCAACGTCCTGACTTTC. Translation: CASLNQGASSGANVLTF.

In this sample, this clone turned up once. The chain employs TRBV14 and TRBJ2-1; 12 bases line up with TRBD2. V lost 3 bases, J lost 0 bases, and 6 bases stayed unmatched. CDR1 is SGHDN and CDR2 is FVKESK in the germline V gene. The CDR3 is made up of 18 amino acids. This chain's CDR3 is CASSHRGLAGTSYNEQFF. The CDR3 nucleotides are TGTGCCAGCAGCCACCGGGGACTAGCGGGTACCTCCTACAATGAGCAGTTCTTC.

The chain links TRBV2 to TRBJ2-7; 7 positions agree with TRBD2. Trimming cost V 2 bases and J 4 bases; bases outside gene matches: 8. The CDR3 length is 15 residues. Germline V gene data show CDR1 as SNHLY and CDR2 as FYNNEI. The CDR3 DNA follows: TGTGCCAGCAGTGAATGGACTAGTGGCAAGTACGAGCAGTACTTC. Amino acids: CASSEWTSGKYEQYF.

The rearrangement joins TRBV5-1 to TRBJ1-1; 10 bases are a match to TRBD1. This CDR3 contains 15 residues. J gave up 3 bases and V 4 bases, and 6 bases lay outside the gene matches. The germline V gene has CDR1 SGHRS and CDR2 YFSETQ. CDR3 amino acids: CASSVTGQGYTEAFF. Written as DNA, the CDR3 is TGCGCCAGCAGCGTTACGGGACAGGGGTACACTGAAGCTTTCTTT.

This clone appeared a few times. The chain links TRBV7-9 to TRBJ1-1, with D possibly matching TRBD1 (6 bases). Looked up from germline, CDR1 is SEHNR and CDR2 is FQNEAQ (reference sequence). V was cut by 5 bases and J by 4 bases, with 14 bases left in between. This CDR3 spans 14 amino acids. CDR3 in DNA: TGTGCCAGCAGCGTATTCCGGGACACCACTGAAGCTTTCTTT. It yields the protein CASSVFRDTTEAFF.

In this sample, this clone turned up a few times. The chain is built from TRBV18 and TRBJ1-4, with 8 bases matching TRBD1. CDR1 KGHSH and CDR2 LQKENI come from the germline V gene. Trimming took 2 bases from V and 8 from J; bases not matched to a gene: 7. The CDR3 spans 15 residues. The CDR3 loop reads CASSPSSGGGEKLFF. The CDR3 bases are TGTGCCAGCTCACCATCATCAGGGGGCGGGGAAAAACTGTTTTTT.

The chain's CDR3 is CASSDSARHTDTQYF. CDR3 sequence (DNA): TGTGCCAGCAGTGACTCGGCTAGGCACACAGATACGCAGTATTTT. The rearrangement uses TRBV6-4 and TRBJ2-3; D is ambiguous. Per germline, CDR1 MRHNA and CDR2 SNTAGT. V lost 0 bases to trimming and J lost 2 bases, with 9 bases between them. The CDR3 is 15 residues long.

The chain combines TRBV10-1 with TRBJ2-3, with 11 bases aligning to TRBD2. Germline V gives CDR1 WNHNN, CDR2 SYGVQD (reference sequence). The CDR3 spans 19 residues. Trimming took 5 bases from V and 4 from J; bases not matched to a gene: 17. CDR3 in DNA: TGCGCCAGCAGTTCCCAGGGGGTAGCGGGAGGGCCATCAGCAGATACGCAGTATTTT. It codes for CASSSQGVAGGPSADTQYF.

This clone was picked up one time. This sequence joins TRBV25-1 and TRBJ2-7; possible D gene TRBD1, 5 bases. The CDR3 length is 14 residues. Germline V lookup: CDR1 MGHDK, CDR2 SYGVNS. The ends were cut back, 6 bases at V and 0 bases at J, with 12 bases in the middle. The CDR3 sequence: CASSDSSSSYEQYF. The CDR3, as DNA: TGTGCCAGCAGCGACAGTTCCAGCTCCTACGAGCAGTACTTC.

The V and J genes are TRBV6-4 and TRBJ2-1; perhaps TRBD2 as D (5 bases). The CDR3 contains 15 residues. Trimming pared 3 bases from V and 7 bases from J, leaving 16 bases between. The germline V gene has CDR1 MRHNA and CDR2 SNTAGT. In DNA, the CDR3 is TGTGCCAGCAGTGAACGGCAGGCCCCGGGGAATGAGCAGTTCTTC. Protein product: CASSERQAPGNEQFF.

The V gene is TRBV9, the J gene TRBJ2-3; D is perhaps TRBD2 (6 bases). The CDR3 loop spans 15 amino acids. Trimming took 0 bases from V and 5 from J, leaving 13 bases between them. The V gene's germline CDR1 is SGDLS and CDR2 YYNGEE. In nucleotides, the CDR3 is TGTGCCAGCAGCGTAGGACCCGGGGAGGTAGATACGCAGTATTTT. Translated: CASSVGPGEVDTQYF.

The J gene is TRBJ2-5, the V gene TRBV19; D possibly corresponds to TRBD1 (6 bases). Germline CDR1 reads LNHDA; CDR2 reads SQIVND (reference sequence). Trimming cost V 3 bases and J 3 bases, with 17 bases left between them. The CDR3 spans 16 residues. As DNA, the CDR3 is TGTGCCAGTAGTATCGTCGGGCACAGGGCGGAAGAGACCCAGTACTTC. This codes for CASSIVGHRAEETQYF.

The CDR3 DNA sequence: TGTGCCAGCAGACCCGGGAGGGGGGAAACCGGGGAGCTGTTTTTT. Translating gives CASRPGRGETGELFF. The chain combines TRBV6-5 with TRBJ2-2; 8 nucleotides match TRBD2. This CDR3 has 15 residues. Germline CDR1 reads MNHEY; CDR2 reads SVGAGI. V shed 6 bases, J shed 5 bases, and the junction held 8 bases outside the gene matches.

The chain combines TRBV28 with TRBJ2-3; D gene unclear. Germline loops: CDR1 MDHEN, CDR2 SYDVKM. Trimming shortened V by 3 bases and J by 0 bases, and 10 bases separated the two germline ends. The CDR3 runs to 15 residues. The CDR3 reads CASSFYSSSTDTQYF. DNA for the CDR3: TGTGCCAGCAGTTTTTACAGTTCTAGCACAGATACGCAGTATTTT. Together with reference TRBV28 and TRBJ2-3, the CDR3 gives the full variable domain: DVKVTQSSRYLVKRTGEKVFLECVQDMDHENMFWYRQDPGLGLRLIYFSYDVKMKEKGDIPEGYSVSREKKERFSLILESASTNQTSMYLCASSFYSSSTDTQYFGPGTRLTVL.

There are a few counts of this clone. The chain recombines TRBV5-5 with TRBJ2-2; 12 nucleotides match TRBD2. The CDR3 sequence is 16 residues long. The ends lost 4 bases at V and 7 bases at J; junction bases unmatched: 8. Germline CDR1 is SGHKS and CDR2 is YYEKEE (reference sequence). CDR3 nucleotides: TGTGCCAGCAGCAGCAGACTAGCGGGGGCCCACGGGGAGCTGTTTTTT. It codes for CASSSRLAGAHGELFF.

The chain recombines TRBV4-3 with TRBJ2-7; 7 nucleotides line up with TRBD1. Trimming removed 4 bases from V and 5 bases from J; junction bases left unmatched: 8. The CDR3 runs to 14 residues. The germline CDR1 and CDR2 sequences are LGHNA and YSLEER. CDR3 sequence: CASSRDRARDEQYF. CDR3 DNA sequence: TGCGCCAGCAGCCGAGACAGGGCCCGGGACGAGCAGTACTTC.

This clone was seen a handful of times. The chain recombines TRBV24-1 with TRBJ2-1; 11 bases line up with TRBD1. The germline V gene encodes CDR1 KGHDR and CDR2 SFDVKD. With 3 bases clipped from V and 7 bases from J, the junction kept 4 bases outside the gene matches. The CDR3 consists of 15 residues. CDR3 residues: CATSDGQGALNEQFF. The CDR3 coding sequence is TGTGCCACCAGTGATGGACAGGGGGCCTTAAATGAGCAGTTCTTC.

The chain recombines TRBV19 with TRBJ2-7; D not resolved. Trimming pared 10 bases from V and 4 bases from J, leaving 17 bases between. There are 13 residues in the CDR3. Germline CDR1 LNHDA, CDR2 SQIVND (reference sequence). The DNA of the CDR3 is TGTGCCACCCCGCCGGAGCCCGAGTACGAGCAGTACTTC. It specifies CATPPEPEYEQYF.

The rearrangement uses TRBV15 and TRBJ2-6; no reliable D call. V was clipped by 2 bases and J by 1 base, with 6 bases between them. This CDR3 has 15 residues. Germline CDR1 and CDR2: LNHNV and YYDKDF (reference sequence). This chain's CDR3 is CATSRQNSGANVLTF. The CDR3 nucleotides read TGTGCCACCAGCAGACAGAATTCTGGGGCCAACGTCCTGACTTTC.

The V call is TRBV18, the J call TRBJ2-5; tentatively, D is TRBD1 (5 bases). From germline, CDR1 is KGHSH and CDR2 LQKENI. This CDR3 has 15 residues. The V end was cut by 3 bases, the J end by 4 bases, with 15 bases between. DNA of the CDR3: TGTGCCAGCTCACCGTTCAGGGCGGTGGGAGAGACCCAGTACTTC. Its protein is CASSPFRAVGETQYF.

This chain links TRBV7-8 with TRBJ2-3; TRBD2 aligns across 12 bases. Trimming removed 4 bases from V and 3 bases from J; junction bases left unmatched: 11. The CDR3 covers 18 residues. Germline CDR1 reads SGHVS; CDR2 reads FQNEAQ. The DNA of the CDR3 is TGTGCCAGCAGCTCTTACCGACTAGCGGGAGTGAGGACAGATACGCAGTATTTT. Protein: CASSSYRLAGVRTDTQYF.

The V gene is TRBV7-8, the J gene TRBJ2-7, with 9 bases fitting TRBD1. Germline CDR1 is SGHVS and CDR2 is FQNEAQ. The CDR3 contains 15 residues. Losses at the gene ends were 4 bases for V and 2 bases for J; bases not matched to a gene: 6. CDR3 nucleotide sequence: TGTGCCAGCAGCTCACAGGGGGCCGGCGCCTACGAGCAGTACTTC. Translated: CASSSQGAGAYEQYF.

The chain has TRBV3-1 (or the pseudogene TRBV3-2) and TRBJ1-6, with D tentatively TRBD1 (5 bases). Germline CDR1 and CDR2: LGHDT and YNNKEL (reference sequence). Trimming removed 0 bases from V and 10 bases from J, with 19 bases in between. The CDR3 totals 17 residues. The CDR3 loop reads CASSQEGFGHWVSPLHF. In DNA form, the CDR3 reads TGTGCCAGCAGCCAAGAAGGGTTTGGACACTGGGTCTCACCCCTCCACTTT.

This clone was observed a single time. The rearrangement uses TRBV30 and TRBJ2-1, with 13 bases that match TRBD2. The CDR3 sequence is 14 residues long. Per the germline V gene, CDR1 is GTSNPN and CDR2 is SVGIG (reference sequence). Unmatched junction bases numbered 7, after V lost 5 bases and J lost 9 bases. CDR3 in amino acids: CAWAGTSGVSEQFF. The CDR3 coding sequence is TGTGCCTGGGCCGGGACTAGCGGGGTTAGTGAGCAGTTCTTC. Full variable domain (remainder filled in from reference TRBV30 and TRBJ2-1): SQTIHQWPATLVQPVGSPLSLECTVEGTSNPNLYWYRQAAGRGLQLLFYSVGIGQISSEVPQNLSASRPQDRQFILSSKKLLLSDSGFYLCAWAGTSGVSEQFFGPGTRLTVL.

This clone was found a few times. This chain joins TRBV5-1 and TRBJ2-7; 13 bases fit TRBD2. The CDR3 is made up of 16 amino acids. CDR1 is SGHRS and CDR2 is YFSETQ in the germline V gene. With V trimmed by 4 bases and J by 4 bases, 8 bases remained unmatched. CDR3 residues: CASSPTSGGTFYEQYF. DNA for the CDR3: TGCGCCAGCAGCCCGACTAGCGGGGGGACTTTTTACGAGCAGTACTTC.